The clone carrying this T cell receptor (beta chain) was seen a single time. Its matching antigen is unknown. Germline V gene sequence: CDR1 SGHRS, CDR2 YFSETQ. This CDR3 contains 13 residues. Trimming removed 6 bases at V and 6 bases at J, with 13 bases between. The data stem from a study of cytomegalovirus exposure and HLA in healthy donors. For the study at large: An early data release held some 85 million unique TCRs from HLA-typed donors. Researchers found that less than 90% of 398 genotyped donors fell within the Caucasian-associated ancestry cluster.

Study results and caveats: A later analysis appeared to link common viral pathogens to several of the most significant clusters. HLA alleles were associated with around 17,000 TCR beta sequences in a later analysis at 0.05 false discovery rate.

PCR primers comprised 60 Vbeta and 13 Jbeta primers. Produced via immunoSEQ multiplex PCR; TCRdb's table is partial and in-frame only. The sample records 75,000 to 80,000 clones, about four fifths being singletons. This chain connects TRBV5-1 to TRBJ2-1, with D perhaps TRBD2 (7 bases). The sequence was collected from a male donor in good health and CMV-seropositive. Material: PBMCs. The CDR3, as DNA: TGCGCCAGCAAGGGAGGGGGGCTCAATGAGCAGTTCTTC. It is translated as CASKGGGLNEQFF.